These T cell receptor beta chains were read from a single sample in a study of cytomegalovirus exposure and HLA in healthy donors. Sequenced by immunoSEQ multiplex PCR; TCRdb stores in-frame clones only, minus some. The data hold fewer than 150,000 clones, with roughly 80% observed a single time. The source material was PBMCs. All receptors derive from a female donor in good health and CMV-seropositive. CDR3s include the opening cysteine and the closing phenylalanine or tryptophan. Fields, in order: D gene, V gene, clone size, J gene, CDR3 DNA, CDR3 protein. D genes are given only for firm matches. Only some rows state a clone size, as once, few, many or a class for expanded clones.

.,TRBV4-2,.,TRBJ2-7,TGTGCCAGCAGCCCCAGACAGGAGAACTACGAGCAGTACTTC,CASSPRQENYEQYF
.,TRBV7-2,few,TRBJ1-5,TGTGCCAGCAGCGGAGACGGGAGGGGCGGCAATCAGCCCCAGCATTTT,CASSGDGRGGNQPQHF
.,TRBV19,once,TRBJ2-3,TGTGCCAGTTACCGCGGGGACACAGATACGCAGTATTTT,CASYRGDTDTQYF
.,TRBV9,.,TRBJ2-1,TGTGCCAGCAGCGTCAGTTACAATGAGCAGTTCTTC,CASSVSYNEQFF
.,TRBV19,.,TRBJ1-6,TGTGCCAGTAGTATAGGTAGGACAGATAATTCACCCCTCCACTTT,CASSIGRTDNSPLHF
.,TRBV28,.,TRBJ2-7,TGTGCCAGCAGTTTAAGGGGGTCGGCCTACGAGCAGTACTTC,CASSLRGSAYEQYF
.,TRBV6-5,.,TRBJ1-4,TGTGCCAGTAAACTTAATGAAAAACTGTTTTTT,CASKLNEKLFF
TRBD2,TRBV29-1,.,TRBJ2-3,TGCAGCGTTGCGTTCCACGGGGGGGCCGGAGATACGCAGTATTTT,CSVAFHGGAGDTQYF
.,TRBV19,.,TRBJ1-1,TGTGCCAGTAGTATAGACCTTGGACAGTACACTGAAGCTTTCTTT,CASSIDLGQYTEAFF
.,TRBV4-1,few,TRBJ1-4,TGCGCCAGCAGCAACCTCAGGGGCGAAAAACTGTTTTTT,CASSNLRGEKLFF
TRBD1,TRBV5-4,.,TRBJ1-1,TGTGCCAGCAGCTCTTCAGGGGGCACTGAAGCTTTCTTT,CASSSSGGTEAFF
TRBD1,TRBV6-1,.,TRBJ1-5,TGTGCCAGCGGGCTGACAGGGGGCAATCAGCCCCAGCATTTT,CASGLTGGNQPQHF
.,TRBV4-1,.,TRBJ2-1,TGCGCCAGCGAGGGGCTTCTGGGGGGGCAGTTCTTC,CASEGLLGGQFF
TRBD1,TRBV30,.,TRBJ2-3,TGTGCCTGCAGGGGGAGCAGCACAGATACGCAGTATTTT,CACRGSSTDTQYF
TRBD1,TRBV10-1,.,TRBJ2-3,TGCGCCAGCAGTGAGTCGACGGCACAGGGGGTCACAGATACGCAGTATTTT,CASSESTAQGVTDTQYF
.,TRBV4-1,.,TRBJ1-1,TGCGCCAGCAGCCAAGGGCGAGGGAACACTGAAGCTTTCTTT,CASSQGRGNTEAFF
.,TRBV5-1,.,TRBJ2-7,TGCGCCAGCAGCCCGTCCAGTTACTCCTACGAGCAGTACTTC,CASSPSSYSYEQYF
TRBD1,TRBV5-6,.,TRBJ1-3,TGTGCCAGCAGCGACCGGACAGGGGGAACTGGAAACACCATATATTTT,CASSDRTGGTGNTIYF
.,TRBV2,.,TRBJ1-1,TGTGCCAGCAGTGAGTTATCAGGGGCTGAAGCTTTCTTT,CASSELSGAEAFF
.,TRBV6-5,.,TRBJ1-5,TGTGCCAGCGGGTTACAGGACAATCAGCCCCAGCATTTT,CASGLQDNQPQHF
TRBD1,TRBV27,.,TRBJ2-7,TGTGCCAGCAGTGTCTCTAGACAGGGTGCCTACGAGCAGTACTTC,CASSVSRQGAYEQYF
TRBD1,TRBV5-1,.,TRBJ1-2,TGCGCCAGCAGCTTTGGACAGGGCCCTTTGGACGGCTACACCTTC,CASSFGQGPLDGYTF
TRBD1,TRBV6-1,.,TRBJ2-7,TGTGCCACCCTAAGTGGTGGGACAGGGGGGTACGAGCAGTACTTC,CATLSGGTGGYEQYF
.,TRBV6-1,.,TRBJ1-1,TGTGCCAGCAAAAGGACAGCGAACACTGAAGCTTTCTTT,CASKRTANTEAFF
TRBD2,TRBV6-5,.,TRBJ2-5,TGTGCCAGCAGGGCGGGGGTCGGGGAGACCCAGTACTTC,CASRAGVGETQYF
.,TRBV30,.,TRBJ1-6,TGTGCCTGGAGTGTTACGCGGAGCTCCTATAATTCACCCCTCCACTTT,CAWSVTRSSYNSPLHF
.,TRBV13,.,TRBJ1-2,TGTGCCAGCAGCTCCCAGTCCTCCTTTGCTAACTATGGCTACACCTTC,CASSSQSSFANYGYTF
TRBD1,TRBV9,.,TRBJ2-2,TGTGCCAGCAGCGTAGTCGGGACAGGGACCGGGGAGCTGTTTTTT,CASSVVGTGTGELFF
.,TRBV6-1,.,TRBJ1-6,TGTGCCAGCAGTGATGGTGGACAAAGCGCATCACCCCTCCACTTT,CASSDGGQSASPLHF
TRBD1,TRBV19,once,TRBJ2-7,TGTGCCAGTAGTAGTTCCGGGGACAGCTACGAGCAGTACTTC,CASSSSGDSYEQYF
TRBD1,TRBV19,.,TRBJ1-2,TGTGCCAGTAGTATCGCCGGGACAGCGCTAGCTAACTATGGCTACACCTTC,CASSIAGTALANYGYTF
.,TRBV6-5,.,TRBJ1-5,TGTGCCAGCAGTCGAACTAATCGGGGAGATCAGCCCCAGCATTTT,CASSRTNRGDQPQHF
.,TRBV6-5,.,TRBJ2-7,TGTGCCAGCAGTTACTCAGGCGGGTCGCTATACGAGCAGTACTTC,CASSYSGGSLYEQYF
.,TRBV19,.,TRBJ2-5,TGTGCCAGTAGTATGGGCCCCGAGACCCAGTACTTC,CASSMGPETQYF
TRBD1,TRBV19,few,TRBJ1-2,TGTGCCAGTAGCCTGACAGGGAATGGCTACACCTTC,CASSLTGNGYTF